The T cell receptor beta chain described here comes from a study of cytomegalovirus exposure and HLA in healthy donors. Germline loops: CDR1 SGHDT, CDR2 YYEEEE. The CDR3 runs 11 residues. Between the trimmed V and J ends, which lost 2 bases and 13 bases, there was a span of 10 bases. Profiled with immunoSEQ multiplex PCR; TCRdb holds only in-frame clones, not every one. The top ten clones hold less than 3.5% of a sample with 180,000 or so clones, more than 75% of them seen once. Worth noting for this clone: Its antigen is still unknown.

Study-level points and caveats: Whilst most TCR sequences proved rare, a subset of public TCRs occurred across many donors.

This receptor was taken from a man between 18 and 35 years old in good health and CMV-seropositive. Sequencing was done on a sample of PBMCs. The V call is TRBV5-6, the J call TRBJ2-1; D ambiguous. Here the CDR3 reads CASSLSLDQFF. The CDR3 DNA follows: TGTGCCAGCAGCTTATCGCTAGACCAGTTCTTC. Drawing the rest from reference TRBV5-6 and TRBJ2-1, the complete variable domain is DAGVTQSPTHLIKTRGQQVTLRCSPKSGHDTVSWYQQALGQGPQFIFQYYEEEERQRGNFPDRFSGHQFPNYSSELNVNALLLGDSALYLCASSLSLDQFFGPGTRLTVL.